These 12 T cell receptor beta chains were all obtained from the same sample, sequenced in a study of T-cell reconstitution after alpha-beta-depleted transplantation in children (dated by TCRdb to about 2016). Library creation used PCR. Sequencing used an Illumina HiSeq 2500. Molecular barcoding was employed in the preparation of TCR libraries, with unique molecular identifiers being used to normalize TCRbeta repertoire quantification. Using fastp trimming at Q25 and MiXCR clonotype assembly, TCRdb reanalyzed the public sequencing data and kept in-frame beta chains. Rows with a matching CDR3 protein are joined into one entry that keeps the most common DNA and genes. The sample table contains 250,000 to 400,000 distinct CDR3 sequences; only one count was recorded for approximately 20% of them. 10% to 11% of the sample rests with the top ten. The label giving this sample's treatment or condition can be read as: allogeneic hematopoietic cell transplantation with graft depleted of TCRalphabeta T cells and CD19 B cells.

The sample consisted of PBMCs, mostly from graft donor cells, taken 180 days after TCRalphabeta/CD19-depleted stem cell transplant. These receptors were collected from a male patient aged 5 to 17 who had a stem cell transplant for acute lymphoblastic leukemia, so the T cells may come from the graft donor.

This clonotype was seen more than once but under ten times. The genes are TRBV20-1 and TRBJ2-7; D is unresolved. Trimming shortened V by 3 bases and J by 2 bases, and 11 bases separated the two germline ends. CDR3 length: 13 amino acids. Germline V gene sequence: CDR1 DFQATT, CDR2 SNEGSKA (reference sequence). The CDR3 loop reads CSASGRPTYEQYF. The CDR3 region has the DNA TGCAGTGCTAGCGGCAGGCCCACCTACGAGCAGTACTTC.

V is TRBV20-1 and J is TRBJ2-3; TRBD2 aligns across 10 bases. Per the germline V gene, CDR1 is DFQATT and CDR2 is SNEGSKA (reference sequence). The V segment lost 6 bases and the J segment 2 bases; nucleotides outside the gene matches: 8. CDR3 length equals 15 residues. This CDR3 is CSAYKAGGPTDTQYF. Here the CDR3 DNA reads TGCAGTGCCTATAAAGCGGGAGGGCCCACAGATACGCAGTATTTT.

This clonotype has more than one count but fewer than ten. The chain has TRBV20-1 and TRBJ2-5, with TRBD2 matching over 8 bases. Germline values: CDR1 DFQATT, CDR2 SNEGSKA (reference sequence). The junction had 3 bases not matched to a gene; V was cut back by 3 bases and J by 0 bases. The CDR3 consists of 14 residues. CDR3 sequence: CSASRGGYQETQYF. Here the CDR3 DNA reads TGCAGTGCTAGCCGGGGGGGGTACCAAGAGACCCAGTACTTC.

V gene TRBV24-1 combines with J gene TRBJ2-5; D possibly corresponds to TRBD1 (5 bases). Trimming pared 6 bases from V and 4 bases from J, leaving 20 bases between. Germline assignment: CDR1 KGHDR and CDR2 SFDVKD. CDR3 length: 16 residues. The CDR3 region has the DNA TGTGCCACCAGTTTAACAGGTGGCCGGTCGAGAGAGACCCAGTACTTC. It yields the protein CATSLTGGRSRETQYF.

This clonotype has a handful of counts. This chain links TRBV5-1 with TRBJ2-7, with 12 bases that match TRBD2. The germline V gene encodes CDR1 SGHRS and CDR2 YFSETQ. The V gene end was trimmed by 4 bases and the J gene end by 1 base; junction bases not matched to a gene: 12. The CDR3 is made up of 18 amino acids. The chain's CDR3 is CASSLGASGRAVSYEQYF. The CDR3 bases are TGCGCCAGCAGCCTGGGGGCTAGCGGGAGGGCCGTGTCCTACGAGCAGTACTTC.

This clonotype was recorded at least ten times. Its ends do not fully match the called genes, so a read error is possible. The chain has TRBV5-1 and TRBJ2-7, with unresolved D. CDR3 size: 11 residues. CDR1 is SGHRS, CDR2 YFSETQ, per germline. The CDR3 sequence: CASRSSYEQYF. The CDR3 bases are TGTGCCAGCAGGTCCTCCTACGAGCAGTACTTC.

This clonotype was seen more than once but under ten times. The V call is TRBV15, the J call TRBJ2-2; 13 bases agree with TRBD2. The CDR3 covers 17 residues. V trimming: 4 bases; J trimming: 7 bases; junction bases outside the gene matches: 9. Germline V gives CDR1 LNHNV, CDR2 YYDKDF (reference sequence). CDR3 sequence: CATSITTSGRRYGELFF. For the CDR3, the DNA is TGTGCCACCAGCATAACGACTAGCGGGAGGCGGTACGGGGAGCTGTTTTTT.

This clonotype was recorded a few times. The V and J genes are TRBV4-2 and TRBJ2-1, with 10 bases fitting TRBD1. Trimming took 8 bases from V and 4 from J; bases not matched to a gene: 5. Germline CDR1 LGHNA, CDR2 YNFKEQ. The CDR3 totals 14 residues. The chain's CDR3 is CASGTGATYNEQFF. In nucleotides, the CDR3 is TGTGCCAGCGGGACAGGGGCGACATACAATGAGCAGTTCTTC.

V gene TRBV7-6 combines with J gene TRBJ2-7; D is unresolved. Trimming stripped 1 base from V and 1 base from J, with 11 bases between. Germline CDR1 reads SGHVS; CDR2 reads FNYEAQ. The CDR3 extends over 15 amino acids. CDR3 region: CASSLEDNLSYEQYF. CDR3 in DNA: TGTGCCAGCAGCTTAGAAGACAACCTATCCTACGAGCAGTACTTC.

The rearrangement uses TRBV6-2 or TRBV6-3 and TRBJ2-7, with 10 bases that match TRBD2. The CDR3 has 17 amino acids. The V segment lost 7 bases and the J segment 5 bases; nucleotides outside the gene matches: 17. Germline values: CDR1 MNHEY, CDR2 SVGEGT. The CDR3 loop is CASIKGAGLAGANEQYF. Written as DNA, the CDR3 is TGTGCCAGCATTAAAGGGGCCGGGCTAGCGGGAGCAAACGAGCAGTACTTC.

This clonotype has a handful of counts. CDR3 DNA: TGTGCCAGCAGCTTAGCCACCTGGGGCGCTGAAGCTTTCTTT. Protein: CASSLATWGAEAFF. The chain carries TRBV7-6 and TRBJ1-1, with D perhaps matching TRBD1 (5 bases). This CDR3 contains 14 residues. V was shortened by 0 bases and J by 6 bases, with 11 bases between the two germline ends. In germline, CDR1 is SGHVS, CDR2 FNYEAQ.

This chain connects TRBV2 to TRBJ2-2; D is perhaps TRBD2 (5 bases). This CDR3 spans 17 amino acids. V gave up 2 bases and J gave up 4 bases, with 17 bases separating them. Germline CDR1 SNHLY, CDR2 FYNNEI. The CDR3 reads CASSERVVGISTGELFF. The CDR3 nucleotides read TGTGCCAGCAGTGAAAGGGTAGTCGGGATTTCCACCGGGGAGCTGTTTTTT.